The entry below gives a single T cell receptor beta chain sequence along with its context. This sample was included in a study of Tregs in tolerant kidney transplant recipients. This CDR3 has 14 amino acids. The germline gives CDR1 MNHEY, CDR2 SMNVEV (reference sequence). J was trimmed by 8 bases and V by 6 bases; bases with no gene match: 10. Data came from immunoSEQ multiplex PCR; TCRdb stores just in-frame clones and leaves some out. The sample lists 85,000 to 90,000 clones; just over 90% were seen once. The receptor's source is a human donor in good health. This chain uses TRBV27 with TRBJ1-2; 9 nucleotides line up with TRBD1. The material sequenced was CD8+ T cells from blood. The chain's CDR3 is CASSPGTGIGGYTF. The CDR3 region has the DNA TGTGCCAGCAGCCCCGGGACAGGGATCGGCGGCTACACCTTC.